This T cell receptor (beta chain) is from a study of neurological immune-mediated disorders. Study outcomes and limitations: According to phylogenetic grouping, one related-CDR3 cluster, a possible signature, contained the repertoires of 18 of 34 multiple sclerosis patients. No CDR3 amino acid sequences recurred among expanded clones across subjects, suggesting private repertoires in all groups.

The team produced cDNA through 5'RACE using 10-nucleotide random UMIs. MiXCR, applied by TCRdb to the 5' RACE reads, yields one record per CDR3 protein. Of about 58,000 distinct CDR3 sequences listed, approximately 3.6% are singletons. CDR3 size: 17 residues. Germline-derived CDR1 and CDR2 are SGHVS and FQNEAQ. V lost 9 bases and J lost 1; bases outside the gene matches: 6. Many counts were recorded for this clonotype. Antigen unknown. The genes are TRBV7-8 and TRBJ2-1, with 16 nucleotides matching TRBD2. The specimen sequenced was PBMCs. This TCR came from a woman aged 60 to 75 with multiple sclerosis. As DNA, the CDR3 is TGTGCCAGGGGACTAGCGGGAGGGCCTTTTTCCTACAATGAGCAGTTCTTC. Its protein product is CARGLAGGPFSYNEQFF. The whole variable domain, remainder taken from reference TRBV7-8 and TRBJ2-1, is GAGVSQSPRYKVAKRGQDVALRCDPISGHVSLFWYQQALGQGPEFLTYFQNEAQLDKSGLPSDRFFAERPEGSVSTLKIQRTQQEDSAVYLCARGLAGGPFSYNEQFFGPGTRLTVL.